This T cell receptor (beta chain) was captured in a study of blood T cells in healthy people across ages. In germline, CDR1 is MDHEN, CDR2 SYDVKM. Trimming cost V 6 bases and J 3 bases, with 12 bases left between them. There are 14 residues in the CDR3. This clonotype was seen a few times. A second PCR, run for roughly 7 to 11 cycles, used a sample-barcoded 5' primer plus a J-beta primer mix. Via MiXCR, TCRdb re-called the 5' RACE reads, giving one row per CDR3 protein. In the table there are over 450,000 distinct CDR3 sequences, approximately 25% of which are singletons. This same sample was also part of a study on T cells of mothers and their children. This second study notes: Donors were three healthy Caucasian mothers and their six children. Amplification in the second PCR used the M1S primer, which added sample barcodes and 2-4 random nucleotides.

The chain carries TRBV28 and TRBJ1-5; TRBD1 is a possible D gene (5 bases). Sequenced material: blood. The origin of this receptor is a boy under 18 in good health. The CDR3 nucleotides are TGTGCCAGCAGCATGGGGGGAAACAATCAGCCCCAGCATTTT. Protein product: CASSMGGNNQPQHF. Full variable domain (missing parts from reference TRBV28 and TRBJ1-5): DVKVTQSSRYLVKRTGEKVFLECVQDMDHENMFWYRQDPGLGLRLIYFSYDVKMKEKGDIPEGYSVSREKKERFSLILESASTNQTSMYLCASSMGGNNQPQHFGDGTRLSIL.